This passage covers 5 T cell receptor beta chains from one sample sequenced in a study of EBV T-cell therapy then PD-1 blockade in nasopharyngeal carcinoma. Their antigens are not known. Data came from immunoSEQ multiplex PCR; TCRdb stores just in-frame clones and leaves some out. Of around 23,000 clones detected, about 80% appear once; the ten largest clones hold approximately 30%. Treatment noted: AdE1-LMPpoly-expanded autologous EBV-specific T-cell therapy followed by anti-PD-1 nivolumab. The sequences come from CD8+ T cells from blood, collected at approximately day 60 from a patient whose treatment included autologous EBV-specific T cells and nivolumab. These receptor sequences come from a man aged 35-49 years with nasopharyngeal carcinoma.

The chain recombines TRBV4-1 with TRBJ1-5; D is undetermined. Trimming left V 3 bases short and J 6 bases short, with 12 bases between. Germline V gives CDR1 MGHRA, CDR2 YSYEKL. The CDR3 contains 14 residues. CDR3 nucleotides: TGCGCCAGCAGCCAGTATGGTCCCCTTCAGCCCCAGCATTTT. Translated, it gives CASSQYGPLQPQHF.

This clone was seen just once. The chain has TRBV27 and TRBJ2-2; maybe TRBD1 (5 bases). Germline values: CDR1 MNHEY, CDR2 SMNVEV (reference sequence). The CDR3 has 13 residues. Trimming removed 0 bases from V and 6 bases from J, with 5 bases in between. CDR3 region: CASSLSRAGELFF. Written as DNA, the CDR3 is TGTGCCAGCAGTTTATCCAGGGCCGGGGAGCTGTTTTTT.

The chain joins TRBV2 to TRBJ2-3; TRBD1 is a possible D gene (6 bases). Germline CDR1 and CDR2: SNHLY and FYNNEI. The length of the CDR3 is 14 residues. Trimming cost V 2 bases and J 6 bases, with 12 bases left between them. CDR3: CASSERGGRDTQYF. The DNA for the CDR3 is TGTGCCAGCAGTGAAAGAGGGGGAAGGGATACGCAGTATTTT.

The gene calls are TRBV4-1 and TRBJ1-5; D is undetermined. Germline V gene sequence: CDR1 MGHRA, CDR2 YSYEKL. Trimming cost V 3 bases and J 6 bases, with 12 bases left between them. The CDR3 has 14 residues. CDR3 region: CASSHRGKGQPQHF. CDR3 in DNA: TGCGCCAGCAGCCACCGCGGAAAGGGTCAGCCCCAGCATTTT.

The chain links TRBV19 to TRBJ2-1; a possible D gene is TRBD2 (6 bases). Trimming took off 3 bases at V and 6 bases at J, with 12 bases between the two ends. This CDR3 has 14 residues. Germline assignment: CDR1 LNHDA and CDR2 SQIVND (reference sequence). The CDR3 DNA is TGTGCCAGTAGTATCGGCGGGGTCGGCAATGAGCAGTTCTTC. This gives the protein CASSIGGVGNEQFF. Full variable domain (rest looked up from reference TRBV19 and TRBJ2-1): DGGITQSPKYLFRKEGQNVTLSCEQNLNHDAMYWYRQDPGQGLRLIYYSQIVNDFQKGDIAEGYSVSREKKESFPLTVTSAQKNPTAFYLCASSIGGVGNEQFFGPGTRLTVL.